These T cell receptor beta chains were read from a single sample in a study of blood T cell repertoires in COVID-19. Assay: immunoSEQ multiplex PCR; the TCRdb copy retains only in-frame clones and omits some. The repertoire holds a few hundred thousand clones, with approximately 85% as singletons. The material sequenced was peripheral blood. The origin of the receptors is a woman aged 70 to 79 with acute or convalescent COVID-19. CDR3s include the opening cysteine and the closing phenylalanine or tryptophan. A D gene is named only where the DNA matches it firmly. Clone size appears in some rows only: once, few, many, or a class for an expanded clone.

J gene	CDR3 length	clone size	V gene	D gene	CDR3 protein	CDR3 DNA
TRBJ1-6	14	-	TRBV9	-	CASSVERNNSPLHF	TGTGCCAGCAGCGTAGAGAGGAATAATTCACCCCTCCACTTT
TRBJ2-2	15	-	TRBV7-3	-	CASSPTGKGTGELFF	TGTGCCAGCAGCCCGACAGGCAAGGGGACCGGGGAGCTGTTTTTT
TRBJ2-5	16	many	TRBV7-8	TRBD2	CASSPGTSGGRETQYF	TGTGCCAGCAGCCCCGGGACTAGCGGGGGAAGGGAGACCCAGTACTTC
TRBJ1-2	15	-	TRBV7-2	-	CASSPRGQGLYGYTF	TGTGCCAGCAGCCCGAGAGGTCAGGGCCTCTATGGCTACACCTTC
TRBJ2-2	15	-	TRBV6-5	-	CASSYSRRSTGELFF	TGTGCCAGCAGTTACTCGAGGCGTAGCACCGGGGAGCTGTTTTTT
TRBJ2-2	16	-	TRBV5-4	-	CASSLDGRHDTGELFF	TGTGCCAGCAGCTTGGATGGGCGTCACGACACCGGGGAGCTGTTTTTT
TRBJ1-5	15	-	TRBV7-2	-	CASSRGVHSNQPQHF	TGTGCCAGCAGCCGGGGGGTTCATAGCAATCAGCCCCAGCATTTT
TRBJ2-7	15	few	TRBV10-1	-	CASSVDLPRGYEQYF	TGCGCCAGCAGTGTTGACTTACCCAGAGGCTACGAGCAGTACTTC
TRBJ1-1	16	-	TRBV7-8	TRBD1	CASTLGDRGINTEAFF	TGTGCCAGCACCTTGGGGGACAGGGGGATCAACACTGAAGCTTTCTTT
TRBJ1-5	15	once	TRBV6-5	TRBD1	CTSKSRQGSNQPQHF	TGTACCAGCAAGTCTCGACAGGGGAGCAATCAGCCCCAGCATTTT